The 2 T cell receptor beta chains below come from one sample, sequenced in a study of blood T cell repertoires in COVID-19. TCRdb's copy holds only in-frame clones and misses some; the assay was immunoSEQ multiplex PCR. Among roughly 200,000 clones listed, 85% to 90% were seen once. The sample comprised peripheral blood. The receptors come from a woman aged 55-70 years with acute or convalescent COVID-19.

This chain joins TRBV4-2 and TRBJ1-2, with 7 bases matching TRBD1. The CDR3 contains 15 residues. CDR1 and CDR2 from the germline V gene are LGHNA and YNFKEQ. V lost 1 base to trimming and J lost 3 bases; unmatched junction nucleotides: 5. CDR3 DNA: TGTGCCAGCAGCCAAGGAGGGGGCGCCGACTATGGCTACACCTTC. Encoded protein: CASSQGGGADYGYTF.

The gene calls are TRBV30 and TRBJ1-5; the D gene is possibly TRBD1 (6 bases). The CDR3 has 14 residues. V lost 4 bases and J lost 2, with 12 bases in between. CDR1 and CDR2 from the germline V gene are GTSNPN and SVGIG (reference sequence). Here the CDR3 DNA reads TGTGCCTGGAATTTACAGGGAGGCAATCAGCCCCAGCATTTT. This translates into CAWNLQGGNQPQHF.